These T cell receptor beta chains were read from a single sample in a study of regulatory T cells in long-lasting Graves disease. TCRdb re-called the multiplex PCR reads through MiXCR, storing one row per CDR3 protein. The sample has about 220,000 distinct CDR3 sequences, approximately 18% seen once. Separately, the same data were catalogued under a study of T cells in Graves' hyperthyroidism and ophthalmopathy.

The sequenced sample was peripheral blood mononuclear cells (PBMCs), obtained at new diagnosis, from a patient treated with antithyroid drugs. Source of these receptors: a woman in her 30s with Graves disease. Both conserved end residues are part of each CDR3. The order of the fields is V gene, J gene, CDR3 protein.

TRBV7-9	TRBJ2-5	CASSPDVWEEETQYF
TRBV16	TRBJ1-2	CASSQLGGYTF
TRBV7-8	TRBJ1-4	CASSFLLVGATNEKLFF
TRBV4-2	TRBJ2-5	CASSQGGGKRETQYF
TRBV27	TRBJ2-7	CASSLYPFLAGVSYEQYF
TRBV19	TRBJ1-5	CASRGQPYSNQPQHF
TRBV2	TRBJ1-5	CASSEGVAGEGNQPQHF
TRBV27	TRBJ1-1	CASSFSGDGTEAFF
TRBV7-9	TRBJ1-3	CASSRSGVSIYF
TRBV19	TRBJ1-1	CASSRGSGGAFF
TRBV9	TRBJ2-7	CASSVGDGASGVYEQYF